This T cell receptor beta chain derives from a study of cytomegalovirus exposure and HLA in healthy donors. As regards this clone: No antigen is known for it.

The ends were cut back, 1 base at V and 11 bases at J, with 11 bases in the middle. The CDR3 extends over 13 amino acids. Germline CDR1 MNHNS, CDR2 SASEGT. The primer mix had 60 Vbeta and 13 Jbeta primers. Some clones are missing from TCRdb's copy, which holds only in-frame ones; the method was immunoSEQ multiplex PCR. The repertoire table contains some 84,000 clones. Study-level results: V- and J-gene trimming of TCR beta was linked (in a later analysis) to a missense DCLRE1C variant. An apparent linkage of common viral pathogens to several of the most significant clusters emerged in a later analysis. Using the classifier, cytomegalovirus status was reportedly diagnosed with high specificity and sensitivity. The authors excluded some V segments, including TRBV6-2 and TRBV6-3, as indistinguishable.

The specimen was PBMCs. This TCR was recovered from a man aged 50 to 59 in good health and CMV-seronegative. J is TRBJ1-4 and V is TRBV6-1; a weak D match, TRBD1 (5 bases). In nucleotides, the CDR3 is TGTGCCAGCAGTGAAGAGGGTGGGGCGAAACTGTTTTTT. Its translation is CASSEEGGAKLFF.